One TCR beta chain is described in this entry. The antigen remains undetermined. No conserved phenylalanine or tryptophan is present at the end of the CDR3, so a read error is the likely explanation. The sample originates from a study of tumor-infiltrating lymphocytes in primary liver carcinoma. The V segment lost 0 bases and the J segment 7 bases; nucleotides outside the gene matches: 1. The CDR3 is 15 residues long. Investigators took RNA and DNA out together from about 20-30 mg of unsorted bulk tissue. Every patient in the cohort had a primary liver carcinoma. That carcinoma was treated by surgical resection. Patients showed chronic HBV infection and an absence of prior treatment. From around 500 ng total RNA, TCR beta cDNA was generated with a primer in the constant region. Libraries for TCR beta were built through three nested multiplex PCR rounds, which together made up a slightly modified ARM-PCR procedure. TRBV1-TRBV30 forward primers and a C-beta reverse primer were used in the first two PCR rounds, which each ran for approximately 10 cycles. TCRdb processed the multiplex PCR reads anew with MiXCR; each CDR3 protein has one entry. The profile shows 90,000 to 100,000 distinct CDR3 sequences, roughly 69% of them singletons.

General observations from the study: Tumor samples exhibited a significantly greater top-250-clone fraction than blood samples (p = 0.039). All five tumor regions shared only about 7.5-25% of top clones.

The sequencing sample was made of liver tumor tissue from sampling region 5. Subset reported: tumor region T5, tumor centre. This chain joins TRBV12-3 or TRBV12-4 and TRBJ2-1, with TRBD2 matching 12 bases. The receptor comes from a woman aged 60 to 75 with primary liver carcinoma and hepatitis B virus infection. As DNA, the CDR3 is TGTGCCAGCAGTTTAGCGGGGACTAGCGGGAATGAGCAGTTCCTC. Its protein product is CASSLAGTSGNEQFL.